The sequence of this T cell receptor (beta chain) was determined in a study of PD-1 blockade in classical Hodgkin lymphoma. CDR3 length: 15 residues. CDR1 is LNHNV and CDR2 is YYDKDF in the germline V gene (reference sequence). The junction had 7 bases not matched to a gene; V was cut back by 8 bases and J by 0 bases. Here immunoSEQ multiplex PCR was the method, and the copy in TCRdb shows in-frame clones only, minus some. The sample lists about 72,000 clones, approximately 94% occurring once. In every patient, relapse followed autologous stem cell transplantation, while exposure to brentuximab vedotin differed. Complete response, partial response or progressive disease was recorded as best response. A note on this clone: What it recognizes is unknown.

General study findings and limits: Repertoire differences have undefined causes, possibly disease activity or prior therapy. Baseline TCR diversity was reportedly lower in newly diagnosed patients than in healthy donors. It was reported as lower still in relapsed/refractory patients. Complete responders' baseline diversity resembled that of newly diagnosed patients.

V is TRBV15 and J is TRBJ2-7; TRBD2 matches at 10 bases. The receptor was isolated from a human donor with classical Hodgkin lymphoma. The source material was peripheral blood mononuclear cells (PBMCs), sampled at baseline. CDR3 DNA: TGTGCCACCTCCGGGACTAGCGCCTTCTCCTACGAGCAGTACTTC. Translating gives CATSGTSAFSYEQYF. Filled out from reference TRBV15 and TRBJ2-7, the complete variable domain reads DAMVIQNPRYQVTQFGKPVTLSCSQTLNHNVMYWYQQKSSQAPKLLFHYYDKDFNNEADTPDNFQSRRPNTSFCFLDIRSPGLGDTAMYLCATSGTSAFSYEQYFGPGTRLTVT.